The clone carrying this T cell receptor beta chain has a count of ten or more. Its antigen is unidentified. These data originate in a study of early T cells in non-severe SARS-CoV-2 infection. Study-wide points: There was a bias toward anti-spike CD8 responses in VDJdb matching, which missed private and CD4 specificities.

The CDR3 is 16 residues long. V was cut by 1 base and J by 1 base, with 12 bases left in between. The V gene's germline CDR1 is KGHDR and CDR2 SFDVKD. Individual cDNA molecules were tagged with unique molecular identifiers, the study reported. TCRdb re-called the 5' RACE reads through MiXCR, storing one row per CDR3 protein. The sample holds 34,000 or so distinct CDR3 sequences, 8% to 9.5% seen once. The receptor was isolated from an adult who was a healthcare worker with PCR-confirmed SARS-CoV-2 infection or an uninfected control (not recorded which). The sample comprised whole blood. The chain combines TRBV24-1 with TRBJ2-5; D is undetermined. The CDR3 nucleotides are TGTGCCACCAGTGATTTCGGGCTTGCAGGCCAAGAGACCCAGTACTTC. Residues: CATSDFGLAGQETQYF.